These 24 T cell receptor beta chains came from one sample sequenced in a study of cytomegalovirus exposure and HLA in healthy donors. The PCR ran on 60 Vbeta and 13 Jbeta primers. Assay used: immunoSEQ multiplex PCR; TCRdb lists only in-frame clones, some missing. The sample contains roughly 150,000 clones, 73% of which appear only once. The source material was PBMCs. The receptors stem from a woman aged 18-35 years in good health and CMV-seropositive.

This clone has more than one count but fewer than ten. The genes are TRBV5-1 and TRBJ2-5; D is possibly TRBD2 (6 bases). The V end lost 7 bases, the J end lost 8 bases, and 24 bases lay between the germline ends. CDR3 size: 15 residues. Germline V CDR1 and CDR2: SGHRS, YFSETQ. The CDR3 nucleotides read TGCGCCAGCGGGGACTCGGGGGACGGGAAAGGAACCCAGTACTTC. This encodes CASGDSGDGKGTQYF. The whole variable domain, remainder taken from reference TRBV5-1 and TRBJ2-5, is KAGVTQTPRYLIKTRGQQVTLSCSPISGHRSVSWYQQTPGQGLQFLFEYFSETQRNKGNFPGRFSGRQFSNSRSEMNVSTLELGDSALYLCASGDSGDGKGTQYFGPGTRLLVL.

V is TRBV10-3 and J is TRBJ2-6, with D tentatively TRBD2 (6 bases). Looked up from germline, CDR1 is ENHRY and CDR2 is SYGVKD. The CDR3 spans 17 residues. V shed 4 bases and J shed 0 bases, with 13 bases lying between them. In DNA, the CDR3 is TGTGCCATCAGTGGATTCGGGGGTGCCTCTGGGGCCAACGTCCTGACTTTC. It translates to CAISGFGGASGANVLTF.

CDR3 region: CASSRGIQETQYF. Written as DNA, the CDR3 is TGTGCCAGCAGCAGGGGGATACAAGAGACCCAGTACTTC. The chain links TRBV27 to TRBJ2-5; 7 nucleotides match TRBD1. From germline, CDR1 is MNHEY and CDR2 SMNVEV (reference sequence). J was trimmed by 2 bases and V by 6 bases; bases with no gene match: 3. The CDR3 is made up of 13 amino acids.

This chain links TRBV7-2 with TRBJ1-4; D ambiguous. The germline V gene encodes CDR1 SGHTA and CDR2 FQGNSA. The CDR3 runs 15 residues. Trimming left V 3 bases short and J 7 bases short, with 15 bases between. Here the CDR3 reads CASSFRGSEGEKLFF. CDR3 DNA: TGTGCCAGCAGCTTCCGGGGTTCGGAGGGTGAAAAACTGTTTTTT.

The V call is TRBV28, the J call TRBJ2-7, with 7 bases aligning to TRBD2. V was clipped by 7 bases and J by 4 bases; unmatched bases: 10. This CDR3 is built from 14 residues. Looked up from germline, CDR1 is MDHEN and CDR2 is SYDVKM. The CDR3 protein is CASTSGGVPYEQYF. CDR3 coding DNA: TGTGCCAGCACCTCTGGGGGGGTCCCGTACGAGCAGTACTTC.

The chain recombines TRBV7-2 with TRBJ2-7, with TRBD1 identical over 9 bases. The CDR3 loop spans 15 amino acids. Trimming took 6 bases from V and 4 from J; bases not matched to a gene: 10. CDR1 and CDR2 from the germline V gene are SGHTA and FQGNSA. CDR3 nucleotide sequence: TGTGCCAGCAGACCGGGACAGGGAAATTTTTACGAGCAGTACTTC. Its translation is CASRPGQGNFYEQYF.

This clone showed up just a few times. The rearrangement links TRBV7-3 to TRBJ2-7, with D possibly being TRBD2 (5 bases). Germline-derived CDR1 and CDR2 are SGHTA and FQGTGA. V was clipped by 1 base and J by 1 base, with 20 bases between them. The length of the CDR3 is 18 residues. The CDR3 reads CASSLRRAGVDRSYEQYF. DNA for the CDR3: TGTGCCAGCAGCTTAAGAAGGGCCGGGGTCGACCGGTCCTACGAGCAGTACTTC. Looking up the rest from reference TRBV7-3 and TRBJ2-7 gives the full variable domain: GAGVSQTPSNKVTEKGKYVELRCDPISGHTALYWYRQSLGQGPEFLIYFQGTGAADDSGLPNDRFFAVRPEGSVSTLKIQRTERGDSAVYLCASSLRRAGVDRSYEQYFGPGTRLTVT.

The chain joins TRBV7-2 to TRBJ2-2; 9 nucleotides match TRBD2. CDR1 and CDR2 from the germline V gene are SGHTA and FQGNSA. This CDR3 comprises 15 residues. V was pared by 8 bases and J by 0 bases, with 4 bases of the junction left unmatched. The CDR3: CASRSSGTNTGELFF. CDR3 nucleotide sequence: TGTGCCAGCCGATCTAGCGGGACGAACACCGGGGAGCTGTTTTTT.

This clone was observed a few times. Here the CDR3 DNA reads TGCGCCAGCAGCTTTTACGGGAGCGGGGCTGGGGCAGATACGCAGTATTTT. Protein sequence: CASSFYGSGAGADTQYF. The chain joins TRBV5-1 to TRBJ2-3, with 7 bases that match TRBD2. This CDR3 has 17 amino acids. J was trimmed by 4 bases and V by 2 bases; bases with no gene match: 13. CDR1 SGHRS and CDR2 YFSETQ come from the germline V gene.

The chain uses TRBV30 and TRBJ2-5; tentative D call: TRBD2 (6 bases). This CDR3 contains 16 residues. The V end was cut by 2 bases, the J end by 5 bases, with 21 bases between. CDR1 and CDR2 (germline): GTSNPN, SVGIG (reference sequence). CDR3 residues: CAWSPGVISPGETQYF. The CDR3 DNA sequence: TGTGCCTGGAGTCCGGGGGTTATCTCCCCGGGGGAGACCCAGTACTTC.

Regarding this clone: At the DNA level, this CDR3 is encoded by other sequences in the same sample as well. The CDR3 spells CASSPRHTQYF. CDR3 in DNA: TGTGCCAGCAGCCCGAGGCATACGCAGTATTTT. The chain carries TRBV13 and TRBJ2-3; no definite D call. Per germline, CDR1 PRHDT and CDR2 FYEKMQ (reference sequence). V lost 5 bases and J lost 7, with 7 bases in between. The CDR3 has 11 residues.

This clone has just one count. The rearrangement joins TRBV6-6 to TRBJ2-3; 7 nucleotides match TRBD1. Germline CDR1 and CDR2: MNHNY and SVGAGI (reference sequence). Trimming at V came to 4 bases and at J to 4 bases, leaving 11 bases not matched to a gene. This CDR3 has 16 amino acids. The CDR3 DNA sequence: TGTGCCAGCAGTTTTGGACAGGCCCTGGGATCAGATACGCAGTATTTT. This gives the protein CASSFGQALGSDTQYF.

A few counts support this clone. CDR3 bases: TGTGCCAGCAGTTTTGTCAGGGCCGCTACCGAGCAGTACTTC. Translation: CASSFVRAATEQYF. The chain uses TRBV28 and TRBJ2-7; possibly TRBD1 for D (5 bases). Trimming shortened V by 3 bases and J by 6 bases, and 15 bases separated the two germline ends. The CDR3 has 14 residues. Germline V gene lookup returns CDR1 MDHEN and CDR2 SYDVKM.

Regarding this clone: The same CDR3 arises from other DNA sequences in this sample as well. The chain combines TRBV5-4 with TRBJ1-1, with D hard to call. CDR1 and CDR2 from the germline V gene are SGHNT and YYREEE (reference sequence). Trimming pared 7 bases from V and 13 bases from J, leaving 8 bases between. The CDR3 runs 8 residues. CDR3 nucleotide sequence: TGTGCCAGCCCCATCGGTTTCTTT. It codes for CASPIGFF.

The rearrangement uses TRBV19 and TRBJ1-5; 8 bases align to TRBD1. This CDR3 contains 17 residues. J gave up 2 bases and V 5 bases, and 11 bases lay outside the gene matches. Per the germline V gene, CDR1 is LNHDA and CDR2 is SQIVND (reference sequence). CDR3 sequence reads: CASSPHRQGQGNQPQHF. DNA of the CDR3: TGTGCCAGTAGTCCTCACAGACAGGGGCAGGGCAATCAGCCCCAGCATTTT.

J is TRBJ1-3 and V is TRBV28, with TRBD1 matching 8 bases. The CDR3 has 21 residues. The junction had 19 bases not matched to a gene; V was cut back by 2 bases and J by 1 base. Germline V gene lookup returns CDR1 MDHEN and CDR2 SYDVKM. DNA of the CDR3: TGTGCCAGCAGTTTAGGCCCCGGTTGGGGGACAGGTCCGTCTTCTGGAAACACCATATATTTT. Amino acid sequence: CASSLGPGWGTGPSSGNTIYF.

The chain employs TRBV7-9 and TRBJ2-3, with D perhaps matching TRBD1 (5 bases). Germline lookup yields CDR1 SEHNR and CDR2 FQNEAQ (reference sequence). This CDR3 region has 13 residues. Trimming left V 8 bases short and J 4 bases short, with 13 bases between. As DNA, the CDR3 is TGTGCCAGCGGGGCTGACCGGGCAGATACGCAGTATTTT. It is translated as CASGADRADTQYF. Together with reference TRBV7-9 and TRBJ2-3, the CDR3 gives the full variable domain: DTGVSQNPRHKITKRGQNVTFRCDPISEHNRLYWYRQTLGQGPEFLTYFQNEAQLEKSRLLSDRFSAERPKGSFSTLEIQRTEQGDSAMYLCASGADRADTQYFGPGTRLTVL.

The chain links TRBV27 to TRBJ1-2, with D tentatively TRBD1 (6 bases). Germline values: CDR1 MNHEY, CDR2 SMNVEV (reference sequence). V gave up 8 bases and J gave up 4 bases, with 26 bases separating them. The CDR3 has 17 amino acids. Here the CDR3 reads CASPGQKGPQPSYGYTF. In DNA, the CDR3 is TGTGCCAGCCCTGGACAGAAGGGGCCCCAACCCTCCTATGGCTACACCTTC.

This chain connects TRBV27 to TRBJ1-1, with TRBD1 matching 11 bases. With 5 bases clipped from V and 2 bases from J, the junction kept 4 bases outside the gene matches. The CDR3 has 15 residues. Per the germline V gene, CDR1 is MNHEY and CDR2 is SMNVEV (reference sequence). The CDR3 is CASSLRTGGNTEAFF. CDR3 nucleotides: TGTGCCAGCAGTCTTCGGACAGGGGGCAACACTGAAGCTTTCTTT.

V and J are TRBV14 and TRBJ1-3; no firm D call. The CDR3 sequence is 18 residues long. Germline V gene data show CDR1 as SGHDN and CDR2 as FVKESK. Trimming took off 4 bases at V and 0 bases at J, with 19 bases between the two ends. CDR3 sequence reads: CASSRRVEGRNSGNTIYF. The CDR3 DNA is TGTGCCAGCAGCCGACGGGTTGAGGGAAGGAACTCTGGAAACACCATATATTTT.

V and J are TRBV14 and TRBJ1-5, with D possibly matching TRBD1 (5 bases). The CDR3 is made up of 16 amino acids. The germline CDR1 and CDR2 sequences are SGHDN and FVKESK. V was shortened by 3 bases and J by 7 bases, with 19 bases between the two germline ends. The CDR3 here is CASSQTIRAGGQPQHF. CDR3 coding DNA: TGTGCCAGCAGCCAGACGATCAGGGCGGGAGGACAGCCCCAGCATTTT.

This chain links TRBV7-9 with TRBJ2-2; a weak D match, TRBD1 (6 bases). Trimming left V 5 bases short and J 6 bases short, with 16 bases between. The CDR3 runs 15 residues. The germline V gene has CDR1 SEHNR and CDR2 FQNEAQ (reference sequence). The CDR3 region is CASSPTGTPSGELFF. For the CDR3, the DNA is TGTGCCAGCAGCCCCACCGGGACACCCTCCGGGGAGCTGTTTTTT.

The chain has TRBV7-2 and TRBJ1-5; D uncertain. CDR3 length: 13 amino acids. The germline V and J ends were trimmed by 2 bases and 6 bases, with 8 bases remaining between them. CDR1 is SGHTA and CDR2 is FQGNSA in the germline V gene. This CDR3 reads CASSLSAVQPQHF. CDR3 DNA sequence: TGTGCCAGCAGCTTATCAGCGGTTCAGCCCCAGCATTTT.

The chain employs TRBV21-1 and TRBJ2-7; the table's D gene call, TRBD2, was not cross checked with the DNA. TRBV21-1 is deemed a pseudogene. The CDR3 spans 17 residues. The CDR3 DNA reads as TGTGCCAGCAGCACCATACTAGCGGGGCTTAACCCCTACGAGCAGTACTTC. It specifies CASSTILAGLNPYEQYF.